The 17 T cell receptor beta chains given below trace back to one sample, sequenced in a study of T cell repertoires in cytomegalovirus infection. No antigen is known for these receptors. TCRdb re-called the reads with MiXCR, one entry per CDR3 protein. The sample holds about 71,000 distinct CDR3 sequences; 20% to 25% are singletons and the top ten take approximately 68%. Sample: CD8+ T cells from cultured PBMCs, taken from culture after CMV antigen stimulation. The receptors were gathered from a human donor in good health (CMV status not recorded). Some clones in this sample may be carry-over from other donors' samples.

CDR3 DNA sequence: TGTGCCAGCAGCTTAGCGCGGGGTCCCCAAAACTACAATGAGCAGTTCTTC. Residues: CASSLARGPQNYNEQFF. The V and J genes are TRBV7-6 and TRBJ2-1; a weak D match, TRBD2 (6 bases). Germline V CDR1 and CDR2: SGHVS, FNYEAQ. V lost 0 bases, J lost 3 bases, and 15 bases lay in between. The CDR3 covers 17 residues.

V gene TRBV4-2 combines with J gene TRBJ2-7; a possible D gene is TRBD2 (6 bases). Germline V gives CDR1 LGHNA, CDR2 YNFKEQ. This CDR3 is built from 13 residues. The V end lost 1 base, the J end lost 7 bases, and 11 bases lay between the germline ends. The CDR3 bases are TGTGCCAGCAGCCAAGGGCTGGAGGGTGAGCAGTACTTC. Residues: CASSQGLEGEQYF.

The chain employs TRBV7-2 and TRBJ2-7, with D tentatively TRBD1 (6 bases). Per germline, CDR1 SGHTA and CDR2 FQGNSA. This CDR3 region has 14 residues. V dropped 5 bases and J dropped 6 bases, with 17 bases sitting between them. The DNA of the CDR3 is TGTGCCAGCAGCCCTGGGACATTCTGGGGCGAGCAGTACTTC. This gives the protein CASSPGTFWGEQYF.

This chain links TRBV5-1 with TRBJ2-7, with 8 bases identical to TRBD2. CDR3 length equals 13 residues. V trimming: 5 bases; J trimming: 5 bases; junction bases outside the gene matches: 6. Germline values: CDR1 SGHRS, CDR2 YFSETQ. The CDR3 reads CASRGEAGDEQYF. In DNA, the CDR3 is TGCGCCAGCAGAGGGGAAGCGGGGGACGAGCAGTACTTC.

Turning to this clonotype: One end of the junction does not line up with germline, which may come from a read error. The V and J genes are TRBV2 and TRBJ2-3, with D tentatively TRBD1 (6 bases). This CDR3 is built from 12 residues. CDR1 is SNHLY, CDR2 FYNNEI, per germline. CDR3 DNA sequence: TGTGCCAGCACAGGGGCTACAGATACACAGTATTTT. Protein: CASTGATDTQYF. Combining the CDR3 with reference TRBV2 and TRBJ2-3 gives the whole variable domain EPEVTQTPSHQVTQMGQEVILRCVPISNHLYFYWYRQILGQKVEFLVSFYNNEISEKSEIFDDQFSVERPDGSNFTLKIRSTKLEDSAMYFCASTGATDTQYFGPGTRLTVL.

With respect to this clonotype: A read error may explain this, as a much larger clone is one base away. The rearrangement uses TRBV7-4 and TRBJ1-4, with 7 bases lining up with TRBD1. V was pared by 4 bases and J by 3 bases, with 2 bases of the junction left unmatched. Germline assignment: CDR1 SGHVT and CDR2 SQSDAQ. The CDR3 totals 14 residues. The CDR3 here is CASSSGTANEKLFF. The CDR3 DNA follows: TGTGCCAGCAGCTCCGGGACAGCTAATGAAAAACTGTTTTTT.

This clonotype was seen only a few times. The genes are TRBV7-6 and TRBJ1-1; a weak D match, TRBD1 (5 bases). In germline, CDR1 is SGHVS, CDR2 FNYEAQ. The CDR3 consists of 18 residues. V gave up 2 bases and J gave up 0 bases, with 19 bases separating them. Here the CDR3 reads CASSLKSRGRGVNTEAFF. Here the CDR3 DNA reads TGTGCCAGCAGCTTAAAGAGTCGGGGCCGAGGAGTGAACACTGAAGCTTTCTTT.

The genes are TRBV5-4 and TRBJ1-2; D uncertain. Germline lookup yields CDR1 SGHNT and CDR2 YYREEE (reference sequence). CDR3 size: 13 residues. Trimming shortened V by 5 bases and J by 6 bases, and 14 bases separated the two germline ends. CDR3 bases: TGTGCCAGCAGTTCCAGGATCGCTGATGGCTACACCTTC. Amino acids: CASSSRIADGYTF.

This clonotype was seen more than once but under ten times. The rearrangement links TRBV7-2 to TRBJ1-1, with D maybe TRBD1 (5 bases). V lost 5 bases to trimming and J lost 11 bases, with 15 bases between them. Germline V gene lookup returns CDR1 SGHTA and CDR2 FQGNSA. The CDR3 sequence is 12 residues long. The CDR3 DNA reads TGTGCCAGCAGCCTACTGGGGCTGGAGGCTTTCTTT. Translating gives CASSLLGLEAFF.

This clonotype was detected only a few times. The chain recombines TRBV27 with TRBJ2-3; possibly TRBD1 or TRBD2 for D (5 bases each). The CDR3 spans 17 residues. Trimming pared 3 bases from V and 0 bases from J, leaving 16 bases between. The germline V gene encodes CDR1 MNHEY and CDR2 SMNVEV (reference sequence). Here the CDR3 DNA reads TGTGCCAGCAGTTTTTTAATTCGGGACGGAAGCACAGATACGCAGTATTTT. It translates to CASSFLIRDGSTDTQYF.

Many counts were recorded for this clonotype. The chain combines TRBV7-8 with TRBJ1-3; D might be TRBD1 (5 bases). Germline V gene data show CDR1 as SGHVS and CDR2 as FQNEAQ. V was clipped by 4 bases and J by 4 bases, with 8 bases between them. The CDR3 runs to 13 residues. CDR3: CASSSEGGNTIYF. Here the CDR3 DNA reads TGTGCCAGCAGCTCGGAGGGGGGAAACACCATATATTTT.

This clonotype was seen a few times. The V call is TRBV7-8, the J call TRBJ1-3; D gene uncertain. The CDR3 covers 12 residues. V lost 6 bases to trimming and J lost 4 bases, with 7 bases between them. In germline, CDR1 is SGHVS, CDR2 FQNEAQ. The CDR3 sequence: CASSPVGNTIYF. In DNA form, the CDR3 reads TGTGCCAGCAGTCCCGTGGGAAACACCATATATTTT.

This clonotype showed up just a few times. V and J are TRBV6-2 or TRBV6-3 and TRBJ2-7; D is perhaps TRBD2 (6 bases). The CDR3 runs 10 residues. Germline CDR1 is MNHEY and CDR2 is SVGEGT. Trimming pared 8 bases from V and 7 bases from J, leaving 9 bases between. DNA of the CDR3: TGTGCCAGCTGGGCGGGGGAGCAGTACTTC. It is translated as CASWAGEQYF.

The gene calls are TRBV7-6 and TRBJ1-4; D remains unclear. The CDR3 covers 15 residues. Germline V gene lookup returns CDR1 SGHVS and CDR2 FNYEAQ. The V gene lost 4 bases and the J gene lost 8 bases, with 17 bases spanning the gap. CDR3 in DNA: TGTGCCAGCAGCTCAGGCCAGAGGCTTGGAGAAAAACTGTTTTTT. Protein sequence: CASSSGQRLGEKLFF.

Concerning this clonotype: At one end the junction does not follow the germline gene, possibly because of a read error. The chain carries TRBV6-2 or TRBV6-3 and TRBJ1-5; D is perhaps TRBD1 (5 bases). The CDR3 is made up of 16 amino acids. The germline CDR1 and CDR2 sequences are MNHEY and SVGEGT. The CDR3 loop reads CASSPDRGFSNKPQHF. CDR3 nucleotides: TGTGCCAGCAGCCCCGACCGGGGGTTTAGCAATAAGCCCCAGCATTTT.

CDR3 region: CASSVSGGVYEQFF. The CDR3 coding sequence is TGTGCCAGCAGCGTCAGCGGGGGGGTCTATGAGCAGTTCTTC. This chain connects TRBV27 to TRBJ2-1, with 10 positions matching TRBD2. This CDR3 is built from 14 residues. Germline loops: CDR1 MNHEY, CDR2 SMNVEV (reference sequence). Unmatched junction bases numbered 7, after V lost 6 bases and J lost 8 bases.

The table lists this clonotype with a few counts. This sequence joins TRBV4-1 and TRBJ1-1; tentatively, D is TRBD1 (5 bases). Germline CDR1 MGHRA, CDR2 YSYEKL. The germline V and J ends were trimmed by 1 base and 10 bases, with 13 bases remaining between them. The CDR3 sequence is 13 residues long. The CDR3 region is CASSQGTAGAAFF. The CDR3 nucleotides are TGCGCCAGCAGCCAAGGGACTGCCGGGGCAGCTTTCTTT.